What follows are 9 T cell receptor beta chains derived from one specimen sequenced in a study of response to subunit inactivated influenza vaccine. TCRdb fed the RT-PCR reads into MiXCR, producing one record per CDR3 protein. The sample carries over 150,000 distinct CDR3 sequences, 9.2% recorded once. Material: non-naive T cells sorted from PBMCs, obtained on the day of vaccination. The receptors were sampled from a man in his fifties who received an inactivated influenza vaccine.

This clonotype was detected a few times. The chain links TRBV4-1 to TRBJ1-2; the match to TRBD1 covers 9 bases. V lost 8 bases, J lost 4 bases, and 8 bases stayed unmatched. The length of the CDR3 is 14 residues. CDR1 is MGHRA, CDR2 YSYEKL, per germline. The CDR3: CASWSLQGAYGYTF. As DNA, the CDR3 is TGCGCCAGCTGGAGCCTACAGGGGGCCTATGGCTACACCTTC.

This clonotype was seen at least ten times. CDR3 in amino acids: CASSPPGLAVYNEQFF. CDR3 DNA sequence: TGTGCCAGCAGTCCCCCGGGACTAGCGGTCTACAATGAGCAGTTCTTC. V gene TRBV12-3 or TRBV12-4 combines with J gene TRBJ2-1; 11 bases agree with TRBD2. J gave up 3 bases and V 5 bases, and 6 bases lay outside the gene matches. CDR3 length: 16 residues.

This clonotype appeared many times. The gene calls are TRBV7-9 and TRBJ2-3; D not certain. The CDR3 has 13 amino acids. Between the trimmed V and J ends, which lost 1 base and 4 bases, there was a span of 6 bases. Germline V gene sequence: CDR1 SEHNR, CDR2 FQNEAQ (reference sequence). CDR3 nucleotides: TGTGCCAGCAGCTTAGTAGGGCCAGATACGCAGTATTTT. Protein product: CASSLVGPDTQYF.

Ten or more counts support this clonotype. The chain uses TRBV5-1 and TRBJ1-2; TRBD1 agrees at 8 bases. V lost 4 bases, J lost 7 bases, and 3 bases stayed unmatched. CDR3 length: 12 amino acids. Germline V lookup: CDR1 SGHRS, CDR2 YFSETQ. As DNA, the CDR3 is TGCGCCAGCAGCCTGGACAGGGCTGGCTACACCTTC. Protein: CASSLDRAGYTF.

This clonotype was counted many times. J is TRBJ2-7 and V is TRBV29-1, with 12 bases matching TRBD1. The J segment lost 5 bases and the V segment lost 4 bases, leaving 18 bases of the junction unmatched. The germline V gene has CDR1 SQVTM and CDR2 ANQGSEA. CDR3 length equals 18 residues. In DNA form, the CDR3 reads TGCAGCGTTGGAGGGACAGGGGGCGTAGCGGGAGCTGGCAACGAGCAGTACTTC. The encoded protein is CSVGGTGGVAGAGNEQYF.

CDR3 in amino acids: CASSPYGGASYEQYF. In nucleotides, the CDR3 is TGTGCCAGCTCACCATACGGGGGTGCGTCCTACGAGCAGTACTTC. The chain recombines TRBV18 with TRBJ2-7; D may be TRBD2 (6 bases). Germline CDR1 KGHSH, CDR2 LQKENI. V was cut by 2 bases and J by 1 base, with 12 bases left in between. The CDR3 consists of 15 residues.

This clonotype has just a few counts. The chain combines TRBV27 with TRBJ1-5; weak D call: TRBD1 (5 bases). Germline V lookup: CDR1 MNHEY, CDR2 SMNVEV (reference sequence). This CDR3 is built from 14 residues. V was trimmed by 3 bases and J by 1 base, leaving 7 bases between them. The CDR3 reads CASSFGGSNQPQHF. The CDR3 nucleotides are TGTGCCAGCAGTTTCGGGGGAAGCAATCAGCCCCAGCATTTT.

V and J are TRBV7-9 and TRBJ1-2; no reliable D call. The CDR3 extends over 14 amino acids. Deletions cut 1 base from V and 1 base from J, with 7 bases between. Germline-derived CDR1 and CDR2 are SEHNR and FQNEAQ (reference sequence). The CDR3 bases are TGTGCCAGCAGCTTAGGTGGCGTTAACTATGGCTACACCTTC. The encoded protein is CASSLGGVNYGYTF. The whole variable domain, filled in from reference TRBV7-9 and TRBJ1-2, reads DTGVSQNPRHKITKRGQNVTFRCDPISEHNRLYWYRQTLGQGPEFLTYFQNEAQLEKSRLLSDRFSAERPKGSFSTLEIQRTEQGDSAMYLCASSLGGVNYGYTFGSGTRLTVV.

The sample holds a few counts of this clonotype. The CDR3 DNA reads TGTGCTACGAGCCCGGGACAGGGGTGGGGAGAGACCCAGTACTTC. Translating gives CATSPGQGWGETQYF. The chain carries TRBV7-7 and TRBJ2-5; 10 bases map to TRBD1. The germline V gene has CDR1 SSHAT and CDR2 FNYEAQ (reference sequence). This CDR3 spans 15 amino acids.